The 29 T cell receptor beta chains listed next were all sequenced from one sample in a study of blood T cell repertoires in COVID-19 (dated by TCRdb to about 2020). Library construction relied on the immunoSEQ multiplex PCR assay. Drawn from immuneACCESS, this table holds only the in-frame rearrangements with V and J called that TCRdb kept. Clones are partly lost; checked studies trace under half to an unresolved V gene and leave the rest unexplained. A total of about 350,000 clones appear in this sample, 91% of them only once. The ten largest account for roughly 3.5% of the sample. The sequenced sample consisted of peripheral blood. Receptors were obtained from a woman under 30 who had recovered from COVID-19.

J is TRBJ2-3 and V is TRBV10-3; maybe TRBD2 (5 bases). The germline V gene has CDR1 ENHRY and CDR2 SYGVKD. There are 12 residues in the CDR3. The V end lost 4 bases, the J end lost 8 bases, and 10 bases lay between the germline ends. As DNA, the CDR3 is TGTGCCATCAGTGCTGACCGGGGTACGCAGTATTTT. Protein: CAISADRGTQYF.

This chain connects TRBV6-6 to TRBJ2-5, with D perhaps TRBD1 (5 bases). Germline V gene data show CDR1 as MNHNY and CDR2 as SVGAGI (reference sequence). This CDR3 has 16 amino acids. Deletions cut 6 bases from V and 4 bases from J, with 21 bases between. The CDR3 DNA reads as TGTGCCAGCAGCGCCCGATTAACAGGATTTCGAGAGACCCAGTACTTC. It yields the protein CASSARLTGFRETQYF.

The chain recombines TRBV7-8 with TRBJ2-1, with D possibly TRBD2 on 6 matching bases. V lost 1 base, J lost 9 bases, and 16 bases lay in between. Germline V gives CDR1 SGHVS, CDR2 FQNEAQ. The CDR3 consists of 15 residues. The CDR3 DNA sequence: TGTGCCAGCAGCTTAGACGGGAGCTCGGGGAGTGAGCAGTTCTTC. Translation: CASSLDGSSGSEQFF.

The chain uses TRBV19 and TRBJ1-4, with no clear D. This CDR3 contains 13 residues. Germline values: CDR1 LNHDA, CDR2 SQIVND (reference sequence). V was clipped by 3 bases and J by 8 bases, with 10 bases between them. DNA for the CDR3: TGTGCCAGTAGTATCGGGTCCCGGGAAAAACTGTTTTTT. Translation: CASSIGSREKLFF.

The chain couples TRBV9 to TRBJ2-4; 10 bases are a match to TRBD1. Germline trimming cut 3 bases from V and 3 bases from J; bases unmatched to any gene: 9. The length of the CDR3 is 17 residues. Looked up from germline, CDR1 is SGDLS and CDR2 is YYNGEE. The CDR3 protein is CASSEPRQGAGKNIQYF. The CDR3 nucleotides read TGTGCCAGCAGCGAGCCCCGACAGGGGGCGGGCAAAAACATTCAGTACTTC.

The gene calls are TRBV9 and TRBJ1-5, with D maybe TRBD1 (5 bases). CDR1 SGDLS and CDR2 YYNGEE come from the germline V gene. CDR3 length: 14 amino acids. V dropped 4 bases and J dropped 1 base, with 9 bases sitting between them. In DNA form, the CDR3 reads TGTGCCAGCAGCCTGGGGGGGAGCAATCAGCCCCAGCATTTT. Protein: CASSLGGSNQPQHF. Using reference TRBV9 and TRBJ1-5 for the parts outside the CDR3, the full variable domain is DSGVTQTPKHLITATGQRVTLRCSPRSGDLSVYWYQQSLDQGLQFLIQYYNGEERAKGNILERFSAQQFPDLHSELNLSSLELGDSALYFCASSLGGSNQPQHFGDGTRLSIL.

This sequence joins TRBV3-1 (or the pseudogene TRBV3-2) and TRBJ1-4; TRBD1 is a possible D gene (6 bases). The CDR3 loop spans 15 amino acids. Trimming removed 6 bases at V and 0 bases at J, with 11 bases between. Germline CDR1 and CDR2: LGHDT and YNNKEL (reference sequence). The CDR3 nucleotides read TGTGCCAGCAGGACAGGAGGTGCAACTAATGAAAAACTGTTTTTT. Translating gives CASRTGGATNEKLFF.

V is TRBV7-2 and J is TRBJ2-1; 8 nucleotides match TRBD2. Germline trimming cut 1 base from V and 3 bases from J; bases unmatched to any gene: 5. This CDR3 contains 16 residues. The V gene's germline CDR1 is SGHTA and CDR2 FQGNSA. CDR3 coding DNA: TGTGCCAGCAGCTTAGTCTGGGGACTAGACTACAATGAGCAGTTCTTC. This gives the protein CASSLVWGLDYNEQFF. Full variable domain (remainder filled in from reference TRBV7-2 and TRBJ2-1): GAGVSQSPSNKVTEKGKDVELRCDPISGHTALYWYRQSLGQGLEFLIYFQGNSAPDKSGLPSDRFSAERTGGSVSTLTIQRTQQEDSAVYLCASSLVWGLDYNEQFFGPGTRLTVL.

The chain is built from TRBV5-5 and TRBJ1-1; 12 nucleotides match TRBD1. The V gene end was trimmed by 3 bases and the J gene end by 6 bases; junction bases not matched to a gene: 15. The CDR3 spans 18 residues. Germline values: CDR1 SGHKS, CDR2 YYEKEE (reference sequence). The DNA of the CDR3 is TGTGCCAGCAGCTACCCGGGACAGGGGGCGCGGGATGTCCCTGAAGCTTTCTTT. Amino acid sequence: CASSYPGQGARDVPEAFF.

With respect to this clone: A much larger clone is a single base away; this may be a read error. The V gene is TRBV4-1, the J gene TRBJ1-1; D possibly corresponds to TRBD1 (5 bases). This CDR3 region has 12 residues. Germline loops: CDR1 MGHRA, CDR2 YSYEKL. Trimming stripped 6 bases from V and 1 base from J, with 6 bases between. The CDR3 here is CASRGGNTEAFF. CDR3 coding DNA: TGCGCCAGCAGGGGGGGGAACACTGAAGCTTTCTTT.

This chain joins TRBV3-1 (or the pseudogene TRBV3-2) and TRBJ2-5; 10 nucleotides line up with TRBD1. V gave up 4 bases and J gave up 7 bases; unmatched junction bases: 15. Germline V gives CDR1 LGHDT, CDR2 YNNKEL (reference sequence). This CDR3 has 17 residues. CDR3 nucleotide sequence: TGTGCCAGCAGCCCTAGACAGGGGGCACTCGGACTACGGACCCAGTACTTC. It translates to CASSPRQGALGLRTQYF.

This clone has at least ten counts. V is TRBV4-3 and J is TRBJ2-3; TRBD2 matches at 8 bases. Unmatched junction bases numbered 10, after V lost 1 base and J lost 4 bases. This CDR3 is built from 17 residues. The germline V gene has CDR1 LGHNA and CDR2 YSLEER. The CDR3 DNA sequence: TGCGCCAGCAGCCAAGTTTGGAGCGGGAGAAACCCAGATACGCAGTATTTT. It codes for CASSQVWSGRNPDTQYF.

The chain couples TRBV5-4 to TRBJ1-4; D perhaps matches TRBD1 (6 bases). The ends were cut back, 3 bases at V and 6 bases at J, with 12 bases in the middle. Germline CDR1 is SGHNT and CDR2 is YYREEE (reference sequence). The CDR3 sequence is 14 residues long. The CDR3 coding sequence is TGTGCCAGCAGCTCACCTGGGGGCGATGAAAAACTGTTTTTT. This gives the protein CASSSPGGDEKLFF.

The chain is built from TRBV2 and TRBJ2-5; maybe TRBD2 (6 bases). The germline CDR1 and CDR2 sequences are SNHLY and FYNNEI. This CDR3 region has 15 residues. Deletions cut 7 bases from V and 9 bases from J, with 24 bases between. CDR3 DNA sequence: TGTGCCAGCATGTGGGAGGATGTCAAGAGTATGTCCCAGTACTTC. Its protein product is CASMWEDVKSMSQYF.

The V call is TRBV11-3, the J call TRBJ2-1, with a weak D call TRBD1 (5 bases). Germline assignment: CDR1 SGHNT and CDR2 YENEEA. V lost 1 base, J lost 6 bases, and 7 bases lay in between. This CDR3 is built from 13 residues. This CDR3 reads CASSLVQGNEQFF. The CDR3 DNA reads TGTGCCAGCAGCTTAGTGCAGGGCAATGAGCAGTTCTTC.

The gene calls are TRBV19 and TRBJ1-5; D unclear. In germline, CDR1 is LNHDA, CDR2 SQIVND (reference sequence). CDR3 length: 14 residues. V dropped 6 bases and J dropped 6 bases, with 15 bases sitting between them. This CDR3 is CASSARGRFQPQHF. CDR3 bases: TGTGCCAGTAGCGCCCGGGGTAGGTTTCAGCCCCAGCATTTT.

This sequence joins TRBV7-2 and TRBJ2-2, with D uncertain. V lost 4 bases and J 5 bases, leaving 8 bases between the germline ends. Looked up from germline, CDR1 is SGHTA and CDR2 is FQGNSA. CDR3 length equals 13 residues. CDR3 DNA: TGTGCCAGCAGCTCCGCTAGAACCGGGGAGCTGTTTTTT. Protein sequence: CASSSARTGELFF.

V usage is TRBV24-1 and J usage is TRBJ2-5, with a weak D call TRBD1 (6 bases). Trimming shortened V by 7 bases and J by 0 bases, and 8 bases separated the two germline ends. The CDR3 is made up of 13 amino acids. Germline assignment: CDR1 KGHDR and CDR2 SFDVKD. Written as DNA, the CDR3 is TGTGCCACCAGGCCAGGGGACCAAGAGACCCAGTACTTC. Amino acids: CATRPGDQETQYF.

This clone was counted once. This sequence joins TRBV6-5 and TRBJ2-5, with TRBD1 identical over 9 bases. V was clipped by 6 bases and J by 5 bases; unmatched bases: 10. The CDR3 covers 15 residues. Germline V gene lookup returns CDR1 MNHEY and CDR2 SVGAGI. CDR3 region: CASRDRGSEPETQYF. The CDR3 nucleotides are TGTGCCAGCAGAGACAGGGGGTCGGAGCCTGAGACCCAGTACTTC.

The J gene is TRBJ2-1, the V gene TRBV27; 8 bases map to TRBD2. From germline, CDR1 is MNHEY and CDR2 SMNVEV (reference sequence). J gave up 9 bases and V 6 bases, and 13 bases lay outside the gene matches. The CDR3 totals 15 residues. In DNA, the CDR3 is TGTGCCAGCAGAACGGGACTAGGAGTTCCTCTTGAGCAGTTCTTC. Its protein product is CASRTGLGVPLEQFF.

The V and J genes are TRBV29-1 and TRBJ1-1; unclear D gene. Trimming took off 6 bases at V and 4 bases at J, with 6 bases between the two ends. Germline CDR1 and CDR2: SQVTM and ANQGSEA. The CDR3 is made up of 10 amino acids. CDR3 in DNA: TGCAGCGTGCTAATCACTGAAGCTTTCTTT. Protein product: CSVLITEAFF.

The V call is TRBV7-2, the J call TRBJ2-5, with a weak D call TRBD1 (5 bases). The CDR3 is 12 residues long. The germline CDR1 and CDR2 sequences are SGHTA and FQGNSA. Trimming left V 8 bases short and J 5 bases short, with 12 bases between. The CDR3 sequence is CASSRVGETQYF. CDR3 sequence (DNA): TGTGCCAGCTCCAGGGTTGGGGAGACCCAGTACTTC. Variable domain in full (rest from reference TRBV7-2 and TRBJ2-5): GAGVSQSPSNKVTEKGKDVELRCDPISGHTALYWYRQSLGQGLEFLIYFQGNSAPDKSGLPSDRFSAERTGGSVSTLTIQRTQQEDSAVYLCASSRVGETQYFGPGTRLLVL.

This clone was observed once. The chain combines TRBV5-1 with TRBJ2-1; 11 bases are shared with TRBD2. Germline values: CDR1 SGHRS, CDR2 YFSETQ. V shed 4 bases, J shed 5 bases, and the junction held 5 bases outside the gene matches. The CDR3 length is 15 residues. CDR3 amino acids: CASSQTSGRNNEQFF. The CDR3, as DNA: TGCGCCAGCAGCCAAACTAGCGGGAGAAACAATGAGCAGTTCTTC.

V usage is TRBV2 and J usage is TRBJ1-3; D gene unclear. The CDR3 is 16 amino acids. Germline V gives CDR1 SNHLY, CDR2 FYNNEI. V lost 2 bases, J lost 4 bases, and 15 bases lay in between. CDR3: CASSEKRFQAGNTIYF. Written as DNA, the CDR3 is TGTGCCAGCAGTGAAAAACGGTTCCAGGCCGGAAACACCATATATTTT. Variable domain in full (rest from reference TRBV2 and TRBJ1-3): EPEVTQTPSHQVTQMGQEVILRCVPISNHLYFYWYRQILGQKVEFLVSFYNNEISEKSEIFDDQFSVERPDGSNFTLKIRSTKLEDSAMYFCASSEKRFQAGNTIYFGEGSWLTVV.

The J gene is TRBJ2-3, the V gene TRBV3-1 (or the pseudogene TRBV3-2); TRBD1 is a possible D gene (6 bases). The CDR3 contains 13 residues. Between the trimmed V and J ends, which lost 3 bases and 4 bases, there was a span of 8 bases. Germline V gene data show CDR1 as LGHDT and CDR2 as YNNKEL (reference sequence). The CDR3 reads CASSQGTPDTQYF. For the CDR3, the DNA is TGTGCCAGCAGCCAGGGGACACCAGATACGCAGTATTTT.

As concerns this clone: This sample includes further DNA sequences coding for the same CDR3. The J gene is TRBJ1-2, the V gene TRBV12-3 or TRBV12-4, with D possibly TRBD1 on 6 matching bases. The CDR3 length is 12 residues. Deletions cut 6 bases from V and 5 bases from J, with 10 bases between. CDR3 sequence (DNA): TGTGCCAGCAGCCCGGACAGATATGGCTACACCTTC. Amino acids: CASSPDRYGYTF.

Here the CDR3 DNA reads TGCGCCAGCAGCTCACTACAGGGAAGTACTGAAGCTTTCTTT. This codes for CASSSLQGSTEAFF. The V and J genes are TRBV5-1 and TRBJ1-1; a possible D gene is TRBD1 (6 bases). Germline CDR1 and CDR2: SGHRS and YFSETQ. The V and J ends lost 3 bases and 5 bases respectively, with 14 bases between them. The CDR3 contains 14 residues.

The rearrangement uses TRBV4-1 and TRBJ2-2; D is undetermined. Germline V gene data show CDR1 as MGHRA and CDR2 as YSYEKL. The germline V and J ends were trimmed by 0 bases and 7 bases, with 15 bases remaining between them. The CDR3 is 16 amino acids. The CDR3 bases are TGCGCCAGCAGCCAAGATGCGTATTTGAGATTCGGGGAGCTGTTTTTT. Protein product: CASSQDAYLRFGELFF.

The gene calls are TRBV30 and TRBJ2-2; 11 bases map to TRBD2. V lost 5 bases, J lost 5 bases, and 7 bases stayed unmatched. Germline V gives CDR1 GTSNPN, CDR2 SVGIG (reference sequence). The CDR3 sequence is 15 residues long. The CDR3 is CAWAHSGRGTGELFF. CDR3 DNA: TGTGCCTGGGCCCATAGCGGGAGGGGGACCGGGGAGCTGTTTTTT.